A single sample gave rise to the 15 T cell receptor beta chains below, sequenced in a study of Ad26.COV2.S vaccination and SARS-CoV-2 variants. This sample's treatment: 15 to 20 received Ad26.COV2.S at low or high dose, single or two shots; 5 received placebo; per-sample allocation not given. Following the first vaccine or placebo injection, samples were taken on day 63. Only in-frame clones appear in the TCRdb table, and some are missing; sequencing was by immunoSEQ multiplex PCR. This sample carries fewer than 500,000 clones, approximately 90% of them seen once, and the ten largest clones take 9% to 15%. Sample: peripheral blood, taken in a trial of Ad26.COV2.S vaccine versus placebo. The receptors stem from a person between 18 and 60 years old who received the Ad26.COV2.S COVID-19 vaccine or a placebo.

The chain combines TRBV6-5 with TRBJ1-2; the match to TRBD1 covers 11 bases. The CDR3 runs to 15 residues. Trimming removed 6 bases from V and 4 bases from J; junction bases left unmatched: 7. CDR1 is MNHEY, CDR2 SVGAGI, per germline. The CDR3 region has the DNA TGTGCCAGCAGGGCCGGGACAGGGGGTAGCTATGGCTACACCTTC. Translating it yields CASRAGTGGSYGYTF.

This sequence joins TRBV11-3 and TRBJ1-3; D not certain. CDR3 length equals 13 residues. Trimming removed 1 base at V and 1 base at J, with 2 bases between. Germline-derived CDR1 and CDR2 are SGHNT and YENEEA. The CDR3 region is CASSLGSGNTIYF. In DNA, the CDR3 is TGTGCCAGCAGCTTAGGATCTGGAAACACCATATATTTT.

V is TRBV11-2 and J is TRBJ2-7; D perhaps matches TRBD1 (6 bases). The CDR3 runs 15 residues. The germline V gene has CDR1 SGHAT and CDR2 FQNNGV. V gave up 1 base and J gave up 6 bases, with 16 bases separating them. The CDR3 loop is CASSLGQGPSGEQYF. In DNA, the CDR3 is TGTGCCAGCAGCTTAGGGCAGGGGCCGAGCGGCGAGCAGTACTTC.

The chain carries TRBV29-1 and TRBJ2-1; D may be TRBD1 or TRBD2 (6 bases each). The CDR3 sequence is 13 residues long. Trimming shortened V by 7 bases and J by 4 bases, and 14 bases separated the two germline ends. From germline, CDR1 is SQVTM and CDR2 ANQGSEA. This chain's CDR3 is CSGGGSRYNEQFF. The DNA of the CDR3 is TGCAGCGGAGGGGGGTCGAGGTACAATGAGCAGTTCTTC.

In its sample, this clone was seen once. The V gene is TRBV3-1 (or the pseudogene TRBV3-2), the J gene TRBJ2-7; TRBD2 matches at 9 bases. The J segment lost 6 bases and the V segment lost 4 bases, leaving 10 bases of the junction unmatched. The V gene's germline CDR1 is LGHDT and CDR2 YNNKEL (reference sequence). This CDR3 has 15 amino acids. DNA for the CDR3: TGTGCCAGCAGCCGAGAAACCTTAGCGGGAGCCGAGCAGTACTTC. This codes for CASSRETLAGAEQYF.

The chain joins TRBV5-4 to TRBJ1-2; D possibly corresponds to TRBD1 (5 bases). Germline CDR1 reads SGHNT; CDR2 reads YYREEE (reference sequence). Trimming removed 3 bases at V and 2 bases at J, with 14 bases between. The CDR3 extends over 15 amino acids. This CDR3 reads CASSYIGDLNYGYTF. Written as DNA, the CDR3 is TGTGCCAGCAGCTACATAGGGGATTTGAACTATGGCTACACCTTC.

Here the CDR3 reads CASSHPLGQGNSNEQFF. The CDR3 nucleotides read TGTGCCAGCAGCCACCCCTTGGGACAGGGTAATTCCAATGAGCAGTTCTTC. V usage is TRBV3-1 (or the pseudogene TRBV3-2) and J usage is TRBJ2-1, with TRBD1 matching over 9 bases. This CDR3 spans 17 amino acids. CDR1 and CDR2 (germline): LGHDT, YNNKEL (reference sequence). V trimming: 3 bases; J trimming: 6 bases; junction bases outside the gene matches: 12.

This clone was observed a handful of times. At the DNA level, this CDR3 is encoded by other sequences in the same sample as well. The rearrangement uses TRBV27 and TRBJ2-1; D remains ambiguous. V lost 2 bases and J 0 bases, leaving 5 bases between the germline ends. The CDR3 spans 14 residues. Per germline, CDR1 MNHEY and CDR2 SMNVEV (reference sequence). CDR3 residues: CASSLGSSYNEQFF. The CDR3 DNA sequence: TGTGCCAGCAGTTTAGGTAGCTCCTACAATGAGCAGTTCTTC.

V and J are TRBV28 and TRBJ1-1, with D tentatively TRBD1 (6 bases). CDR3 length: 20 residues. Trimming pared 5 bases from V and 0 bases from J, leaving 28 bases between. Germline CDR1 MDHEN, CDR2 SYDVKM. CDR3 DNA sequence: TGTGCCAGCAGTCCCCTTTACATTCGGGACACCTTTGAGCTGAACACTGAAGCTTTCTTT. Its translation: CASSPLYIRDTFELNTEAFF.

The chain recombines TRBV6-6 with TRBJ2-5, with 7 nucleotides matching TRBD1. V lost 4 bases, J lost 1 base, and 9 bases stayed unmatched. The CDR3 has 16 residues. The germline gives CDR1 MNHNY, CDR2 SVGAGI (reference sequence). Here the CDR3 reads CASSSGTASLQETQYF. The CDR3 DNA is TGTGCCAGCAGTTCCGGGACAGCTTCACTCCAAGAGACCCAGTACTTC.

This clone was counted a single time. The gene calls are TRBV3-1 (or the pseudogene TRBV3-2) and TRBJ2-1; 8 nucleotides match TRBD1. The junction had 3 bases not matched to a gene; V was cut back by 4 bases and J by 1 base. CDR3 size: 15 residues. Germline V lookup: CDR1 LGHDT, CDR2 YNNKEL (reference sequence). CDR3 sequence: CASSRRQGSYNEQFF. CDR3 nucleotides: TGTGCCAGCAGCCGGAGACAGGGGTCCTACAATGAGCAGTTCTTC.

This rearrangement joins TRBV6-6 to TRBJ2-7; 7 bases agree with TRBD2. CDR3 length: 17 residues. Losses at the gene ends were 5 bases for V and 4 bases for J; bases not matched to a gene: 17. Germline-derived CDR1 and CDR2 are MNHNY and SVGAGI (reference sequence). As DNA, the CDR3 is TGTGCCAGCAGTCCGGCCCTTGGGCGGGAGCGAATATACGAGCAGTACTTC. It codes for CASSPALGRERIYEQYF.

The chain has TRBV9 and TRBJ1-2; TRBD1 matches at 11 bases. The ends lost 4 bases at V and 5 bases at J; junction bases unmatched: 7. The CDR3 is 15 residues long. Per germline, CDR1 SGDLS and CDR2 YYNGEE. Here the CDR3 reads CASSTPGTGGYGYTF. The CDR3 bases are TGTGCCAGCAGCACCCCCGGGACAGGGGGTTATGGCTACACCTTC.

This chain links TRBV7-8 with TRBJ2-7; D tentatively reads TRBD1 or TRBD2 (6 bases each). The CDR3 totals 17 residues. Germline V CDR1 and CDR2: SGHVS, FQNEAQ. The germline V and J ends were trimmed by 1 base and 7 bases, with 23 bases remaining between them. The DNA of the CDR3 is TGTGCCAGCAGCTTAGGAGAGGTGGCAGGGGCGACTAGTGAGCAGTACTTC. The encoded protein is CASSLGEVAGATSEQYF.

The rearrangement joins TRBV5-7 to TRBJ1-3, with TRBD1 as a possible D gene (5 bases). TRBV5-7 qualifies as an ORF whose function is uncertain. V dropped 2 bases and J dropped 5 bases, with 14 bases sitting between them. This CDR3 has 15 residues. In nucleotides, the CDR3 is TGTGCCAGCAGCTTTATACAGGAATCCAGAAACACCATATATTTT. It yields the protein CASSFIQESRNTIYF.